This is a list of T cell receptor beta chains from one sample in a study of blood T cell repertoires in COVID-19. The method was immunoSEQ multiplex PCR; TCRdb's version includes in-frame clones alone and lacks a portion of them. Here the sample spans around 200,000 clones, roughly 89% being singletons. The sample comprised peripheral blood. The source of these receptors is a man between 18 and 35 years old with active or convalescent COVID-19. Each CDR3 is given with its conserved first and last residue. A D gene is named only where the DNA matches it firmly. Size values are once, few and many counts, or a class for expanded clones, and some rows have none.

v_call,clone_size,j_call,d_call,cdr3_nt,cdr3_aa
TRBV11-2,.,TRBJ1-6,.,TGTGCCAGCAGCTTAGGGACAGAATCCCCTACACCCCTCCACTTT,CASSLGTESPTPLHF
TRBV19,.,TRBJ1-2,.,TGTGCCAGTAGTATCCCCCAAACAAGGGGCCGGGATGGCTACACCTTC,CASSIPQTRGRDGYTF
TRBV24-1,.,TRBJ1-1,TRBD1,TGTGCCACCCGACAGGGAGTGGGCACTGAAGCTTTCTTT,CATRQGVGTEAFF
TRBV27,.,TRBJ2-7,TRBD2,TGTGCCAGCTTCGCCCCGGCTAGCGGACACTACGAGCAGTACTTC,CASFAPASGHYEQYF
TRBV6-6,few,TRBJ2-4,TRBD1,TGTGCCAGCAGCGGCGGGACAGGGGCCAAAAACATTCAGTACTTC,CASSGGTGAKNIQYF
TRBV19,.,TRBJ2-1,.,TGTGCCAGTAGTACTAACTACGGTGAGCAGTTCTTC,CASSTNYGEQFF
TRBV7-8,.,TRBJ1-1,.,TGTGCCAGCAGCTTAGTCGGCAGGGGTGTCACTGAAGCTTTCTTT,CASSLVGRGVTEAFF
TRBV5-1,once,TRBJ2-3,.,TGCGCCAGCACGGAGGGCGGGGTAGATACGCAGTATTTT,CASTEGGVDTQYF
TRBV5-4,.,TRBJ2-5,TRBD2,TGTGCCAGCAGCTTAATTAGCGGGCGTGAGACCCAGTACTTC,CASSLISGRETQYF
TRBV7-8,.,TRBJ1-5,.,TGTGCCAGCAGCTTAGAACAGTATAGCAATCAGCCCCAGCATTTT,CASSLEQYSNQPQHF
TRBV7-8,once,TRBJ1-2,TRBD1,TGTGCCAGCAGCTTAGCCCCGCTGGGACAGGCCGCCGGGTACACCTTC,CASSLAPLGQAAGYTF
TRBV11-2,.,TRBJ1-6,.,TGTGCCAGCAGCTTAGCTCGAAACTGGGACTATGATTCACCCCTCCACTTT,CASSLARNWDYDSPLHF
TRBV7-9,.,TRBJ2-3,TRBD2,TGTGCCAGCAGCTTAGAGACTAGCGGGGTTCCCGGTGCAGATACGCAGTATTTT,CASSLETSGVPGADTQYF
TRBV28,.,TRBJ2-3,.,TGTGCCAGCAGTTTACAGGGGATTGGAGATACGCAGTATTTT,CASSLQGIGDTQYF